This T cell receptor beta chain is from a study of cytomegalovirus exposure and HLA in healthy donors. Study results and caveats: Cytomegalovirus-associated TCR beta chains were listed, numbering 150 to 200.

The V and J ends lost 3 bases and 3 bases, in that order; junction bases with no gene match: 9. The length of the CDR3 is 16 residues. Germline assignment: CDR1 ENHRY and CDR2 SYGVKD. TCRdb's copy holds only in-frame clones and misses some; the assay was immunoSEQ multiplex PCR. Of fewer than 150,000 clones listed, roughly 88% were seen once; the top ten hold almost 8%. About this clone: Its antigen is not known.

From the 120-subject validation cohort, which was separate from the approximately 670-subject first cohort, the donors were drawn. The V gene is TRBV10-3, the J gene TRBJ1-1; the match to TRBD1 covers 8 bases. The origin of this receptor is a woman aged 18 to 35 in good health and CMV-seropositive. What was sequenced was PBMCs. DNA for the CDR3: TGTGCCATCAGTGAACCTCCAGGGGGCAGGGACACTGAAGCTTTCTTT. This translates into CAISEPPGGRDTEAFF.